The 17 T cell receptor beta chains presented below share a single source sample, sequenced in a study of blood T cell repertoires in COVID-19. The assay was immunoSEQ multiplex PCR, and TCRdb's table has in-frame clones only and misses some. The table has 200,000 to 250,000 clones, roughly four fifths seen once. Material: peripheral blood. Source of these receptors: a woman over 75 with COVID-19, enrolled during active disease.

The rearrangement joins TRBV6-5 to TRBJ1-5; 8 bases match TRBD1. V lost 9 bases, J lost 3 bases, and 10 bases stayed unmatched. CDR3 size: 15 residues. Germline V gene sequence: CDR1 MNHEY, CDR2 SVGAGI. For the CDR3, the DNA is TGTGCCAGTAGGGGGGCAGGGGGCCCCAATCAGCCCCAGCATTTT. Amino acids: CASRGAGGPNQPQHF.

The CDR3 nucleotides read TGTGCCAGCAGCTTAATACAGGCTCCGGAGTTAACCTTC. The encoded protein is CASSLIQAPELTF. The chain has TRBV7-9 and TRBJ1-2; D perhaps matches TRBD1 (5 bases). Per germline, CDR1 SEHNR and CDR2 FQNEAQ (reference sequence). Trimming removed 2 bases from V and 14 bases from J, with 18 bases in between. The CDR3 runs to 13 residues.

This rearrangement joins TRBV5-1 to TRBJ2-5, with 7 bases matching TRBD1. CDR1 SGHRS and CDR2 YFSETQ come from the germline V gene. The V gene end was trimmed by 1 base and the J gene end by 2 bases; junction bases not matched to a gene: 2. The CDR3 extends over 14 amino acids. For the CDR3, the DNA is TGCGCCAGCAGCTTGACAGGGGTACAAGAGACCCAGTACTTC. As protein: CASSLTGVQETQYF.

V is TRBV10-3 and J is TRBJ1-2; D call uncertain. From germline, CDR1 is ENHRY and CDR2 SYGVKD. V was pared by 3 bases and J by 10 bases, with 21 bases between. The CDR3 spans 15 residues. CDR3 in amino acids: CAISDLNRQVYNYTF. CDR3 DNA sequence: TGTGCCATCAGTGATCTGAATAGGCAGGTCTACAACTACACCTTC.

The CDR3 is CASSYRGQGAQETQYF. The DNA for the CDR3 is TGTGCCAGCAGTTACCGGGGACAGGGGGCGCAAGAGACCCAGTACTTC. This chain links TRBV28 with TRBJ2-5, with 12 bases matching TRBD1. The junction had 5 bases not matched to a gene; V was cut back by 4 bases and J by 2 bases. Germline CDR1 and CDR2: MDHEN and SYDVKM. The CDR3 is 16 amino acids.

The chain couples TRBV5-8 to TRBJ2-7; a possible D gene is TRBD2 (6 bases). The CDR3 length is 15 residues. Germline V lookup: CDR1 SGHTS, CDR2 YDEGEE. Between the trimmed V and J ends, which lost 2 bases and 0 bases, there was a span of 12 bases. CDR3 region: CASSLGVGSSYEQYF. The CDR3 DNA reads TGTGCCAGCAGCTTAGGGGTCGGGAGCTCCTACGAGCAGTACTTC.

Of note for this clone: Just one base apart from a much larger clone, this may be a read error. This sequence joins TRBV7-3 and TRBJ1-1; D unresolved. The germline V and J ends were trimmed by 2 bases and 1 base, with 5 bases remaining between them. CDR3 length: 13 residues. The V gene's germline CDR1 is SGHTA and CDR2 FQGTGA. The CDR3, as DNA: TGTGCCAGCAGCTTACGGAGGAACACTGAAGCTTTCTTT. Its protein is CASSLRRNTEAFF.

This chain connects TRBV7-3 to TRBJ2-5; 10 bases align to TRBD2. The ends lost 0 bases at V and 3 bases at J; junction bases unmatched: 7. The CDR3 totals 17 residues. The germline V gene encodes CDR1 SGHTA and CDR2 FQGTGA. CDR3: CASSLTYPSGGEETQYF. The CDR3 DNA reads TGTGCCAGCAGCTTAACGTATCCTAGCGGGGGAGAAGAGACCCAGTACTTC.

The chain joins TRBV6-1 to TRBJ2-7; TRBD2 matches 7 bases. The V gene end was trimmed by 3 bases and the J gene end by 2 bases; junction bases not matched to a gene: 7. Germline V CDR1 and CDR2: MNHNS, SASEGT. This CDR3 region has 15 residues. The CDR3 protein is CASSDLGGVTYEQYF. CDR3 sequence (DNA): TGTGCCAGCAGTGACCTGGGGGGGGTAACCTACGAGCAGTACTTC.

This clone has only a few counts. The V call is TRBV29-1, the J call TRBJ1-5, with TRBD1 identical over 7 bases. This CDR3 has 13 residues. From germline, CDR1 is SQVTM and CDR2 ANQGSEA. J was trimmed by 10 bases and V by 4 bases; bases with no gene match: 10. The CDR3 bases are TGCAGCGTTGTGACAGGGTTCGATAAACCCCAGCATTTT. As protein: CSVVTGFDKPQHF. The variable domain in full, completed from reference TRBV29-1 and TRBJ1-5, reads SAVISQKPSRDICQRGTSLTIQCQVDSQVTMMFWYRQQPGQSLTLIATANQGSEATYESGFVIDKFPISRPNLTFSTLTVSNMSPEDSSIYLCSVVTGFDKPQHFGDGTRLSIL.

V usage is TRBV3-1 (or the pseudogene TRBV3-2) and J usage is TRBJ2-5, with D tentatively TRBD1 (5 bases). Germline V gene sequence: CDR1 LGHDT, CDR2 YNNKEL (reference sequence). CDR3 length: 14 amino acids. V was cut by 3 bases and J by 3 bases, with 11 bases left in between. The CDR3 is CASSQTGREETQYF. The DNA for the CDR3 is TGTGCCAGCAGCCAGACCGGCAGGGAAGAGACCCAGTACTTC.

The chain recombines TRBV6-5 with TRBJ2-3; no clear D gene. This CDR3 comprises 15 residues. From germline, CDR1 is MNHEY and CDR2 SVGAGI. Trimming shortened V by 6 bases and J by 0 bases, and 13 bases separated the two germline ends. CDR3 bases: TGTGCCAGCAGGCGCGGATTATCTAGCACAGATACGCAGTATTTT. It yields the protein CASRRGLSSTDTQYF.

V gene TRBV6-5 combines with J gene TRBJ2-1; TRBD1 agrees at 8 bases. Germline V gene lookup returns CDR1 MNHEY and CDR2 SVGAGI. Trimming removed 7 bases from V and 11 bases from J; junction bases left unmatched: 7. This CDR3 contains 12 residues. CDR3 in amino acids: CASTPRTGKQFF. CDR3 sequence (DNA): TGTGCCAGCACCCCTCGGACAGGGAAGCAGTTCTTC.

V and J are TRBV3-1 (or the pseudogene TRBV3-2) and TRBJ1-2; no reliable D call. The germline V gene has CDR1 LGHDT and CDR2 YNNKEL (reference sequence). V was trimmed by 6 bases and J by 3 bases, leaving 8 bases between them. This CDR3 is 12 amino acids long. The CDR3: CASSLQHYGYTF. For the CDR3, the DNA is TGTGCCAGCAGTCTACAGCACTATGGCTACACCTTC.

The CDR3 DNA follows: TGTGCCAGCAGTCCCGCGGGGGGGGGTGGAAACGAGCAGTACTTC. The encoded protein is CASSPAGGGGNEQYF. The chain recombines TRBV28 with TRBJ2-7, with TRBD2 matching 9 bases. J gave up 5 bases and V 5 bases, and 10 bases lay outside the gene matches. Germline loops: CDR1 MDHEN, CDR2 SYDVKM. The CDR3 loop spans 15 amino acids.

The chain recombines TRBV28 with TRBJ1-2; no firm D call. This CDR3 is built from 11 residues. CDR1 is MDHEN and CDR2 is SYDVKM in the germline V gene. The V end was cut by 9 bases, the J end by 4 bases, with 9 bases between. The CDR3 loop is CASFSTYGYTF. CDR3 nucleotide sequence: TGTGCCAGTTTCAGTACCTATGGCTACACCTTC.

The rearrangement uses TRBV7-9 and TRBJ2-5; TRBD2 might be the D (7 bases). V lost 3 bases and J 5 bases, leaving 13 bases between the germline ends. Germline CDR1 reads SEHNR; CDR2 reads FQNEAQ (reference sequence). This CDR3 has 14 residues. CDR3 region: CASSFGGGGETQYF. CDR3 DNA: TGTGCCAGCAGCTTCGGCGGGGGCGGTGAGACCCAGTACTTC.